The source of this T cell receptor beta chain is a study of Graves' ophthalmopathy and Graves' hyperthyroidism. Study context: Prior to any treatment, peripheral blood was collected at the time of initial diagnosis.

Amplification from RNA transcripts yielded the TCR beta CDR3 regions. Amplification began with first-round RT-PCR using HTBI primers, then second-round multiplex PCR was performed. One entry per CDR3 protein results from TCRdb running MiXCR on the multiplex PCR reads. This table has about 620,000 distinct CDR3 sequences, about 20% appearing once. The source of this sequence is a woman under 30 with stable Graves' hyperthyroidism. Some clones in this sample may be carry-over from other donors' samples. Sequencing was done on a sample of peripheral blood.

The CDR3 nucleotides read TGTGCCAGCAGAGCGGGACAGGGAATATATGGCTACACCTTC. It translates to CASRAGQGIYGYTF. The chain combines TRBV6-1 with TRBJ1-2, with 9 positions matching TRBD1. There are 14 residues in the CDR3. Germline assignment: CDR1 MNHNS and CDR2 SASEGT. J lost 5 bases, V lost 6 bases, and 7 bases had no gene match.